One T cell receptor beta chain is described in this entry. Its antigen is currently unknown. CD4+ T cells specific for antigen were expanded with viral peptide pools by the ViraFEST assay before sequencing. The culture ran for 9 to 11 days, and then CD4+ T cells were isolated. Absence of prior SARS-CoV-2 infection characterized the vaccine recipients, who showed negative nucleocapsid antibodies. This record comes from a study of vaccination effects on CD4 cells after COVID-19. Trimming cost V 3 bases and J 6 bases, with 15 bases left between them. The CDR3 loop spans 16 amino acids. Clones were read by immunoSEQ multiplex PCR, and TCRdb kept only the in-frame ones, dropping some. The table has about 21,000 clones, 65% to 85% seen once.

This clonotype originated in a human donor who received a COVID-19 vaccine. Specimen: CD4+ T cells from PBMCs cultured with HCoV-NL63 spike peptides, collected before COVID-19 vaccination. The genes are TRBV23-1 and TRBJ1-6, with D possibly TRBD1 on 6 matching bases. TRBV23-1 is reported as an ORF; its role is uncertain. CDR3 residues: CASSHPEGQANSPLHF. CDR3 coding DNA: TGCGCCAGCAGTCATCCGGAGGGACAAGCTAATTCACCCCTCCACTTT.